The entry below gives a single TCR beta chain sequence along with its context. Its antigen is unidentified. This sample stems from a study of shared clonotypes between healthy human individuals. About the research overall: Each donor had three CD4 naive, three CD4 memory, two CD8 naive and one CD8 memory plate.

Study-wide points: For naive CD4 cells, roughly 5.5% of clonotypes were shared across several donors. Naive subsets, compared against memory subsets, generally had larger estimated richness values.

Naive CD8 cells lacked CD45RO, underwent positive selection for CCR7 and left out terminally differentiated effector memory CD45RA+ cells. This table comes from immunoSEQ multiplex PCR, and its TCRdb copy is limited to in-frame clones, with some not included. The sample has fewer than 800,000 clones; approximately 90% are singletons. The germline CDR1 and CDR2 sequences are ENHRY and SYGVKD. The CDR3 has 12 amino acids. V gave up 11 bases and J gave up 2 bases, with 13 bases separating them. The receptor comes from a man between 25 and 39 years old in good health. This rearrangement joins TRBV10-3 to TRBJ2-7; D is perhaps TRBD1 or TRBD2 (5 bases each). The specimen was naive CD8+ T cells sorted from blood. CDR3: CAVGTNTYEQYF. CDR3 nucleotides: TGTGCCGTCGGGACGAATACCTACGAGCAGTACTTC.